This T cell receptor beta chain was recorded in a study of T cell responses to AZD1222 COVID-19 vaccine. Clones were read by immunoSEQ multiplex PCR, and TCRdb kept only the in-frame ones, dropping some. The sample includes about 110,000 clones, around 80% seen only once; the top ten take roughly 4.8%. Study observations and caveats: Dominant CD4 TCR responses targeted spike regions 160-218 and 743-854. Clonal diversity was possibly underestimated; the donors were predominantly white British and more often female. Close to half of all spike-specific TCRs reportedly target regions of the variants that are unmutated.

Remarks on this clone: Antigen: not known.

CDR1 LNHDA and CDR2 SQIVND come from the germline V gene (reference sequence). The length of the CDR3 is 14 residues. The V end lost 6 bases, the J end lost 5 bases, and 16 bases lay between the germline ends. Sequencing used peripheral blood, obtained on day 0 of AZD1222 vaccination. The clonotype comes from an adult in good health. The chain combines TRBV19 with TRBJ2-5; D might be TRBD1 (5 bases). This chain's CDR3 is CASSVWGRAETQYF. The CDR3 DNA reads TGTGCCAGTAGCGTCTGGGGCAGGGCGGAGACCCAGTACTTC.